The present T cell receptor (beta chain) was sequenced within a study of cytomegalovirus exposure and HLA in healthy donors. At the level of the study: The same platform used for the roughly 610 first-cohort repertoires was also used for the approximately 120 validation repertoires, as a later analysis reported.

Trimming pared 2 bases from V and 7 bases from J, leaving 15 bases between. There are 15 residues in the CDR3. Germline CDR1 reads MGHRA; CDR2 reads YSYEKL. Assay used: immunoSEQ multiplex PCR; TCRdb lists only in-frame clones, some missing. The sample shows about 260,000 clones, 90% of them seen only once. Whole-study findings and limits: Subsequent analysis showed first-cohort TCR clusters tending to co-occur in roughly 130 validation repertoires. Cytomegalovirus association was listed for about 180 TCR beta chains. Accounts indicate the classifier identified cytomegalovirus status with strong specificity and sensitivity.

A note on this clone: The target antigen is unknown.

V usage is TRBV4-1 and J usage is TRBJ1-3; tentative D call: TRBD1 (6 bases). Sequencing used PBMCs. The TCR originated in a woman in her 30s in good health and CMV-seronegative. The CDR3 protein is CASSQPNREWNTIYF. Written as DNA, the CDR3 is TGCGCCAGCAGCCAACCCAACAGGGAGTGGAACACCATATATTTT.